This TCR beta chain was identified in a study of cytomegalovirus exposure and HLA in healthy donors (dated by TCRdb to 2016 to 2017). Looking at the study overall: An earlier analysis of a few hundred of the donors reported approximately 300 Gb of sequence data and 117 million unique TCR beta sequences obtained from some 170 million T cells. An earlier analysis of 587 of the donors used high-throughput TCR beta sequencing to judge whether each TCR beta V gene segment behaved as functional or pseudogenic. Of the roughly 400 genotyped donors, approximately 83% fell in the genetic ancestry cluster associated with self-reported Caucasian donors. The study used immunosequencing to profile the T cell repertoires of under 700 subjects and linked those repertoires to cytomegalovirus serostatus. Among some 410 genotyped donors of the cohort, an average of around 240,000 unique TCR beta nucleotide sequences were sequenced per donor, roughly 20% of them non-productive. A later analysis re-examined previously published TCR beta repertoires from just over 650 donors and added high-resolution HLA genotyping to investigate patterns of TCR occurrence. The study aimed to test whether signatures of past pathogen exposure could be identified by cataloging public T cell receptors. Because of strong linkage in the cohort, 4 to 6 DR-DQ haplotypes were treated as single units for association and clustering. In the later analysis, no new phenotypic data were used to find candidate immune exposures; instead, reliance was placed on TCR beta sequences and their occurrence across donors. All discovery cohort repertoires had been generated on a single sequencing platform. Along with the approximately 620-subject first cohort, a separate validation cohort of roughly 110 different subjects was used. Typing coverage varied by locus: about 629-630 donors for A, B, C, DRB1 and DQB1; some 520 for DQA1; 606 for DPA1; around 450 for DPB1. In a later genetic analysis, genome-wide SNP genotypes for about three fifths of the roughly 670 donors were used, and that subset was treated as a discovery cohort. The study combined high-throughput TCR immunosequencing, statistical association of individual TCRs with disease status, and machine learning to predict cytomegalovirus infection status. HLA typing included class I and class II loci at four-digit resolution. Donor age, sex, ethnicity and CMV serostatus were compiled alongside the repertoire data. Roughly 290 gigabases of sequencing data and around 90 million unique TCR sequences made up an early release that covered approximately 620 HLA-typed donors.

Libraries were built with the immunoSEQ multiplex PCR assay. For the multiplex PCR, a mixture combining 60 forward primers for TCR Vbeta segments and 13 reverse primers for TCR Jbeta segments was used. The CDR3 region of rearranged TCR beta genes was amplified from genomic DNA with a multiplex PCR assay. On the Illumina HiSeq System, the amplified TCR beta libraries were sequenced as 87-base-pair reads. In the source study's methods: Across the 666 repertoires, a later analysis counted about 81 million unique TCR beta chains, some 11 million of which were shared by at least two donors. Raw reads were error-corrected and collapsed into unique sequences by a nearest-neighbor algorithm in which closely related sequences were merged to remove PCR and sequencing errors. To assign V, D and J gene segments, CDR3 sequences were aligned to IMGT reference sequences. For a sequence to be retained, a match of at least six nucleotides was required to both a V gene segment and a J gene segment. Rearrangements were classified as productive when the CDR3 lacked stop codons and remained in frame with V and J, and all other rearrangements were classified as non-productive. CDR3 was defined according to IMGT convention as the region running from the second conserved V-encoded cysteine to the conserved J-encoded phenylalanine. The earlier analysis of 500 to 600 of the donors excluded sequences that lacked an unambiguous match to a single V gene segment. An earlier analysis of a few hundred of the donors called V segments functional above 56.7% productive rearrangements and segregating when the between-donor standard deviation exceeded 5%. To diagnose cytomegalovirus status from the catalog of TCR beta chain sequences, a statistical classification framework was built. A later analysis assigned V and J genes by comparing TCR nucleotide sequences with IMGT/GENE-DB human TR gene sequences. The TCRdist pipeline was used in a later analysis to assign CDR3 sequences and most-parsimonious VDJ recombination scenarios. In a later analysis, every TCR beta chain was defined by the combination of its CDR3 amino acid sequence and its V-gene family, and reads without a unique V-gene family were dropped. In a later analysis, 500 to 700 highly shared, low-generation-probability nucleotide sequences were removed to address suspected cross-contamination and a sequencing artifact. For each public chain, a later analysis derived a clonal expansion index from normalized ranks of inferred template counts within each repertoire. In a later analysis, generation probabilities were computed using a VDJ recombination model fitted to out-of-frame rearrangements, and the results were checked against IGoR. A later analysis scored TCR-TCR, TCR-HLA and TCR-CMV co-occurrence with hypergeometric tests, applying a repertoire-size bias correction to TCR pairs. False discovery rates were estimated in a later analysis by permuting HLA or CMV assignments 20 times. In a later analysis, co-occurring TCRs were grouped using DBSCAN, and TCRdist sequence similarity was added for clustering within HLA-allele-positive subsets. Co-occurrence clustering excluded repertoires with fewer than 30,000 or more than 120,000 public chains, plus five with anomalous nucleotide sharing. The immuneACCESS repertoire file appears here via TCRdb, limited to in-frame rearrangements. These files lack a portion of the clones; in checked studies, under half of the deficit traces to unresolved V genes, and the cause of the others is not known. V, J and clone size are those of that table, while D and trimming were read from the DNA. Counted in this sample were more than 130,000 clones; about four fifths of them appeared once. The ten largest clones represent 3.5% to 5% of the sample.

With regard to this clone: Its antigen is unknown. Base qualities are not at hand, and no much larger clone is one base apart.

In total, over 600 healthy bone marrow donors made up the cohort. Cohort members were all nominally healthy when sampled, although unrecorded immune exposures were likely present. The donor was CMV seropositive and was included in the group of 270 or so seropositive cohort members. A peripheral blood sample was provided by each donor, and peripheral blood mononuclear cells were used for TCR beta sequencing. The Qiagen DNeasy Blood Extraction Kit was used to extract genomic DNA from the blood cell samples. The study at large found these results: Across donors, most TCR sequences were observed very rarely, whereas some public TCRs were present in many individuals. V-gene and J-gene trimming of TCR beta chains was associated with a missense DCLRE1C variant in a later genetic analysis, and the association was replicated in an independent cohort. Assigning TCR associations to individual alleles was difficult when HLA alleles, especially DR and DQ, strongly co-occurred. Linkage disequilibrium might explain the correlated functional status among segregating V segments, but an unknown experimental factor could not be ruled out. Because HLA typing was unavailable for some donors at each locus, only the typed subset was used in association tests. Most CMV-associated TCR beta chains appeared to be HLA-restricted in a later analysis, and the HLA associations seemed to be driven largely by CMV exposure. A cluster of highly shared sequence variants was judged likely to be a technical artifact of the sequencing pipeline. In an earlier analysis of several hundred of the donors, most TCR beta V segments were observed in productive rearrangements about 87% or about 30% of the time, broadly matching IMGT annotations. Because counts were too low, around 18 rarely observed V segments, including chromosome 9 orphons, were left out of the earlier analysis of over 550 of the donors. Immune exposure information for the cohort was limited to CMV serostatus. Only TCR beta chains were sequenced in this cohort, and the absence of alpha or paired-chain data limited detectable features. Specific HLA alleles were associated with 18,000 or so TCR beta sequences at a false discovery rate of 0.05 in a later analysis. According to a later analysis, parvovirus B19, influenza, CMV and Epstein-Barr virus appeared linked to several top co-occurrence clusters. In vitro tests confirmed that a few of the cytomegalovirus-associated TCR beta chains recognize cytomegalovirus antigens. According to the authors, the approach could potentially be generalized to other disease states and immunological phenotypes. Roughly uniform sequencing depth across donors was assumed in presence/absence analyses, although this assumption may not hold. In a later analysis, HLA-associated TCR beta chains were found to be more clonally expanded and to have lower generation probabilities than equally common non-associated chains. A further reported finding was that TCR beta sequences accurately predicted the HLA-A and HLA-B alleles for most subjects in the first cohort. Compared with the roughly 710-donor mean, donors in an Asian-associated ancestry cluster had fewer N-insertions in productive TCRs, according to a later genetic analysis. Cytomegalovirus status was reported to be diagnosed by the classifier with high specificity and sensitivity in both the original and validation cohorts. A later analysis found that TCR association rates varied across HLA loci, with DRB1 alleles showing the most associated TCRs and HLA-C alleles the fewest. The study listed 164 TCR beta chains as associated with cytomegalovirus.

Sequencing was performed on PBMCs. The TCR was taken from a man aged 35-49 years in good health and CMV-seropositive.

The CDR3 protein sequence reads: CASSLLPGGRRTYEQYF. The nucleotides are TGTGCCAGCAGCCTCCTCCCAGGGGGTAGACGGACCTACGAGCAGTACTTC. The chain employs TRBV5-4 and TRBJ2-7; TRBD1 matches 7 bases in the middle. From V the trimming removes 4 bases and from J it removes 2 bases, while the gene matches leave 15 bases of the junction unaccounted for. Via the germline V gene (reference sequence), CDR1 is SGHNT and CDR2 YYREEE. The CDR3 sequence holds 17 residues, the cysteine and phenylalanine included. The sequence is cut down to CDR3 DNA, 51 bases in frame from base 1.